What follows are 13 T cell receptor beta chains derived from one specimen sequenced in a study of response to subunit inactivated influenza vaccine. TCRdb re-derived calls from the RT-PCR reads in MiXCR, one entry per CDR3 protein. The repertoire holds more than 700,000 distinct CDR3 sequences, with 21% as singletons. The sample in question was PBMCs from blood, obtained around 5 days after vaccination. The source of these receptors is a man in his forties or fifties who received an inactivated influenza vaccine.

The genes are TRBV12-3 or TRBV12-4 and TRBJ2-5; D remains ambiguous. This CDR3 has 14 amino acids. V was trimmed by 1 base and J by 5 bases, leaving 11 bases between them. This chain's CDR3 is CASSLVGPRETQYF. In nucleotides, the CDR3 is TGTGCCAGCAGTTTAGTTGGACCTAGGGAGACCCAGTACTTC.

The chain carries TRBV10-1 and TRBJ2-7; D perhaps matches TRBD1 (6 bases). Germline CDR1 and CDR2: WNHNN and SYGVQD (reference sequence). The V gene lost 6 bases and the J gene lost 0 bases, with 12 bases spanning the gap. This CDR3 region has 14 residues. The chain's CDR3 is CASSYGQISYEQYF. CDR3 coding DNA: TGCGCCAGCAGCTACGGACAGATCTCCTACGAGCAGTACTTC.

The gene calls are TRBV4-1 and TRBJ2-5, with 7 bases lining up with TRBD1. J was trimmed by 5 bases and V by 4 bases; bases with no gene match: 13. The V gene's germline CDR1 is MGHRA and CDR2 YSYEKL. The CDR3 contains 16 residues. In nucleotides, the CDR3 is TGCGCCAGCAGCCTCTACGAAAGGGGGCGGACGGAGACCCAGTACTTC. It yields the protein CASSLYERGRTETQYF.

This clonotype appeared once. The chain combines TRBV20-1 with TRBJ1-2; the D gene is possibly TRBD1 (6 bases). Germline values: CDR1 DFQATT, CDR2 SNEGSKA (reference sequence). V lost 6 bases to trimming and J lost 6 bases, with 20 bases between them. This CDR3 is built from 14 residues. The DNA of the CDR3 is TGCAGTGCGGAGGGGGGCCGGGACCAGGATGGCTACACCTTC. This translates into CSAEGGRDQDGYTF.

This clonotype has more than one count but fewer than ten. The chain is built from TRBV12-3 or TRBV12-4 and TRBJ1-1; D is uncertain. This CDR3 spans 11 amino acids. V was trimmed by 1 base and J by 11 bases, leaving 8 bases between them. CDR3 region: CASSLGSSAFF. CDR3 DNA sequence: TGTGCCAGCAGTTTAGGTTCTTCGGCTTTCTTT.

As DNA, the CDR3 is TGTGCCAGCAGCGCATATATTACTACGAACTATGGCTACACCTTC. Its translation is CASSAYITTNYGYTF. The J gene is TRBJ1-2, the V gene TRBV9; D gene unclear. Deletions cut 3 bases from V and 2 bases from J, with 14 bases between. Germline V gene data show CDR1 as SGDLS and CDR2 as YYNGEE. This CDR3 comprises 15 residues. The full variable domain, completed using reference TRBV9 and TRBJ1-2, is DSGVTQTPKHLITATGQRVTLRCSPRSGDLSVYWYQQSLDQGLQFLIQYYNGEERAKGNILERFSAQQFPDLHSELNLSSLELGDSALYFCASSAYITTNYGYTFGSGTRLTVV.

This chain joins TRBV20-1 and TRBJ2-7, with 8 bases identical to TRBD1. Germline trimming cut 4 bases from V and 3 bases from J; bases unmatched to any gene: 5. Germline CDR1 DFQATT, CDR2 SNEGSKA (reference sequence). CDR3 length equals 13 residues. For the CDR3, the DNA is TGCAGTGCTATCCTGGGGACAGGCTACGAGCAGTACTTC. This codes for CSAILGTGYEQYF.

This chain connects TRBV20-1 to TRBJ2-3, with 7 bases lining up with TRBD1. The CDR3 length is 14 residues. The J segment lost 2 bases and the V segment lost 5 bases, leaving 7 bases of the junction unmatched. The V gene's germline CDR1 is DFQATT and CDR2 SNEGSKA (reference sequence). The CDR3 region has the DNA TGCAGTGCTTCCCCGACAGGGTTCACAGATACGCAGTATTTT. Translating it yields CSASPTGFTDTQYF.

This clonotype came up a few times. This chain's CDR3 is CASSFTGLTITDTQYF. The CDR3 coding sequence is TGCGCCAGCAGCTTCACGGGACTAACGATCACAGATACGCAGTATTTT. The chain has TRBV5-1 and TRBJ2-3, with TRBD2 identical over 7 bases. The CDR3 is 16 residues long. Germline V gives CDR1 SGHRS, CDR2 YFSETQ. The J segment lost 2 bases and the V segment lost 2 bases, leaving 8 bases of the junction unmatched. The whole variable domain, remainder taken from reference TRBV5-1 and TRBJ2-3, is KAGVTQTPRYLIKTRGQQVTLSCSPISGHRSVSWYQQTPGQGLQFLFEYFSETQRNKGNFPGRFSGRQFSNSRSEMNVSTLELGDSALYLCASSFTGLTITDTQYFGPGTRLTVL.

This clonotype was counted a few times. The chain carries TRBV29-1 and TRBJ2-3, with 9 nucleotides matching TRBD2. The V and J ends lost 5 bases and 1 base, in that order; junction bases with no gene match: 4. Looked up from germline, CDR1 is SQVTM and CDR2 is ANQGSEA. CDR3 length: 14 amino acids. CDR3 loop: CSVLSGGRTDTQYF. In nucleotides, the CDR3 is TGCAGCGTTCTGAGCGGGGGGCGCACAGATACGCAGTATTTT.

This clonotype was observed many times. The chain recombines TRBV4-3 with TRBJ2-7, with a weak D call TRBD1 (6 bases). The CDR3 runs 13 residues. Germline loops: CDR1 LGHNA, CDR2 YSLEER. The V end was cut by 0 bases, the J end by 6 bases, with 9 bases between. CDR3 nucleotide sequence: TGCGCCAGCAGCCAAGAGTACAGGGCCGAGCAGTACTTC. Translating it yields CASSQEYRAEQYF.

The CDR3 sequence: CASSPAGTSAKNIQYF. CDR3 in DNA: TGTGCCAGCAGCCCAGCGGGGACCTCGGCCAAAAACATTCAGTACTTC. The chain is built from TRBV6-1 and TRBJ2-4; TRBD2 matches at 7 bases. Per the germline V gene, CDR1 is MNHNS and CDR2 is SASEGT. V lost 6 bases to trimming and J lost 1 base; unmatched junction nucleotides: 9. This CDR3 spans 16 amino acids.

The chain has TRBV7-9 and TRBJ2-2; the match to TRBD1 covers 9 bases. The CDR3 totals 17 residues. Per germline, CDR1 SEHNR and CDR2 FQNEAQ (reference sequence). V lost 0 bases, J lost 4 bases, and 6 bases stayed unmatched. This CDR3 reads CASSLAWDRDGTGELFF. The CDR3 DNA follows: TGTGCCAGCAGCTTAGCGTGGGACAGGGATGGCACCGGGGAGCTGTTTTTT.